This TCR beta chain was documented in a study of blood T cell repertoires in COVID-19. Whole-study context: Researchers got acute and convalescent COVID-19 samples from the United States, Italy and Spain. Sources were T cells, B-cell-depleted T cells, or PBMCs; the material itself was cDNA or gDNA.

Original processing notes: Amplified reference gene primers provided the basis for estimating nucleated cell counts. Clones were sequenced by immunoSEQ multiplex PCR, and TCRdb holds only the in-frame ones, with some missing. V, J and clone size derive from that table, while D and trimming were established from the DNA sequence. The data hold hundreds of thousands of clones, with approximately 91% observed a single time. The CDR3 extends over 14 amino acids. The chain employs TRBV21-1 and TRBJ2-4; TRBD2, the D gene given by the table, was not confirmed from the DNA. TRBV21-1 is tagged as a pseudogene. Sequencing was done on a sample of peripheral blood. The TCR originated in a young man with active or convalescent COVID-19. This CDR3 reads CASSSHWGEDIQYF. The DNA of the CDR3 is TGTGCCAGCAGCTCCCATTGGGGGGAGGACATTCAGTACTTC.